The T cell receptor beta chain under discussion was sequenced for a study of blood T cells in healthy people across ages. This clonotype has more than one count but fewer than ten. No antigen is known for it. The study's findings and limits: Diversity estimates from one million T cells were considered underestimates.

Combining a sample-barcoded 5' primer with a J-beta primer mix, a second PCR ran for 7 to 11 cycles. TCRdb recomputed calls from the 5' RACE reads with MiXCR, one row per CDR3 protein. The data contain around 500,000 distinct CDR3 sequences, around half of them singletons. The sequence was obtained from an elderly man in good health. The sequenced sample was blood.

The DNA for the CDR3 is TGTGCCAGCGGCCGGGACAGGATTAACTATGGCTACACCTTC. Translating it yields CASGRDRINYGYTF. This chain joins TRBV2 and TRBJ1-2, with 8 bases aligning to TRBD1. With V trimmed by 8 bases and J by 1 base, 6 bases remained unmatched. The CDR3 has 14 residues. Per germline, CDR1 SNHLY and CDR2 FYNNEI.